This passage covers 8 T cell receptor beta chains from one sample sequenced in a study of immune heterogeneity within non-small cell lung tumors. A first 10-cycle multiplex round used 32 V-gene and 13 J-gene primers on TCR beta CDR3. MiXCR, applied by TCRdb to the multiplex PCR reads, yields one record per CDR3 protein. The top ten clones hold around 3.9% of a sample with 30,000 to 40,000 distinct CDR3 sequences, around 28% of them seen once. The template consisted of bulk tumor genomic DNA, with about 600 ng used per sample. Biopsies, several per primary tumor and spaced far apart, were collected during surgery. The study cohort was described as untreated, and its members had newly diagnosed non-small cell lung cancer. They went on to have curative surgery. Sequencing input: lung tumor tissue. These receptors were collected from a man aged 40-49 years with non-small cell lung cancer.

This clonotype was seen many times. CDR3 in DNA: TGTGCCAGCAGTTTAAGCGGATTGACTCGAAGTCGAGGCTACACCTTC. Protein sequence: CASSLSGLTRSRGYTF. V gene TRBV12-3 or TRBV12-4 combines with J gene TRBJ1-2; D uncertain. The V end lost 2 bases, the J end lost 8 bases, and 21 bases lay between the germline ends. The CDR3 spans 16 residues.

To note about this clonotype: The junction does not match germline at one end; this may be a read error. The genes are TRBV30 and TRBJ1-2, with 8 bases aligning to TRBD1. Germline V gene data show CDR1 as GTSNPN and CDR2 as SVGIG (reference sequence). The CDR3 is made up of 13 amino acids. This CDR3 reads CALSTGTGYGYTF. The CDR3 DNA sequence: TGTGCCTTGAGTACCGGGACAGGCTATGGCTACACCTTC.

Turning to this clonotype: Given a much more abundant clone one base away, this may be a read error. This chain links TRBV20-1 with TRBJ2-3; D ambiguous. The germline CDR1 and CDR2 sequences are DFQATT and SNEGSKA (reference sequence). V lost 3 bases and J lost 2, with 9 bases in between. CDR3 length equals 13 residues. CDR3 residues: CSASWNPTDTQYF. The CDR3 DNA reads as TGCAGTGCTAGTTGGAATCCCACAGATACGCAGTATTTT.

The sample holds many counts of this clonotype. J is TRBJ2-7 and V is TRBV12-3 or TRBV12-4; the D gene could be TRBD1 or TRBD2 (6 bases each). Deletions cut 1 base from V and 4 bases from J, with 11 bases between. The CDR3 length is 14 residues. The CDR3 loop is CASSLVGGSYEQYF. CDR3 sequence (DNA): TGTGCCAGCAGTTTAGTGGGGGGCAGTTACGAGCAGTACTTC.

By proportion, this clonotype is medium-sized. The rearrangement links TRBV6-1 to TRBJ1-3, with 8 bases fitting TRBD1. The trim removed 6 bases at V and 8 bases at J, leaving 3 bases unmatched. The germline V gene has CDR1 MNHNS and CDR2 SASEGT. This CDR3 has 12 amino acids. DNA for the CDR3: TGTGCCAGCAGGCTACAGGGGGACACCATATATTTT. This encodes CASRLQGDTIYF.

Concerning this clonotype itself: This may come from a read error, since a much larger clone is one base off. DNA for the CDR3: TGCAGTGCTAGTAGCGGGAGAAGGTTAAATCAGCAGTTCTTC. Its translation: CSASSGRRLNQQFF. V usage is TRBV20-1 and J usage is TRBJ2-1, with 9 bases matching TRBD2. The CDR3 consists of 14 residues. V was pared by 3 bases and J by 11 bases, with 11 bases of the junction left unmatched. CDR1 DFQATT and CDR2 SNEGSKA come from the germline V gene (reference sequence).

This clonotype was recorded a few times. The rearrangement links TRBV2 to TRBJ2-4; D not certain. With 4 bases removed from V and 11 bases from J, the gap between germline ends came to 12 bases. The CDR3 has 12 residues. Germline V gene lookup returns CDR1 SNHLY and CDR2 FYNNEI. The CDR3, as DNA: TGTGCCAGCAGTGTAAACACGGGTGTTCAGTACTTC. It yields the protein CASSVNTGVQYF.

As concerns this clonotype: This may be a read error: a much more frequent sequence differs by one nucleotide. This chain connects TRBV7-2 to TRBJ2-7; D is unclear. From germline, CDR1 is SGHTA and CDR2 FQGNSA. Trimming took 1 base from V and 4 from J, leaving 14 bases between them. The CDR3 has 15 residues. The CDR3 bases are TGTGCCAGCAGCTTAGATCGGCTAGTTATGTACGAGCAGTACTTC. This translates into CASSLDRLVMYEQYF.